Listed below are T cell receptor beta chains from one sample, sequenced in a study of regulatory T cells in long-lasting Graves disease. Each CDR3 protein is one row after TCRdb ran MiXCR on the multiplex PCR reads. The sample includes 550,000 to 600,000 distinct CDR3 sequences, 15% to 20% of them seen just once. The same specimen was also included in a second study, on T cells in Graves' hyperthyroidism and ophthalmopathy.

The sequencing used peripheral blood mononuclear cells (PBMCs), collected at new diagnosis, from a patient treated with antithyroid drugs. These receptors all come from a man aged 18 to 30 with Graves disease. CDR3s include the opening cysteine and the closing phenylalanine or tryptophan. Fields, in order: D gene, V gene, J gene, clone size, CDR3 protein, CDR3 DNA. A D gene is named only where the DNA matches it firmly. Clone size is shown for a subset of rows, as once, few, many or a class of expanded clone.

D: NA
V: TRBV29-1
J: TRBJ2-7
size: NA
CDR3: CSVQESYEQYF
DNA: TGCAGCGTCCAGGAGTCCTACGAGCAGTACTTC

D: TRBD2
V: TRBV7-3
J: TRBJ2-5
size: few
CDR3: CASSRLAGNQETQYF
DNA: TGTGCCAGCAGCCGACTAGCGGGAAACCAAGAGACCCAGTACTTC

D: NA
V: TRBV6-2/TRBV6-3
J: TRBJ2-3
size: NA
CDR3: CASSYSGSYTDTQYF
DNA: TGTGCCAGCAGTTACTCGGGCTCTTACACAGATACGCAGTATTTT

D: NA
V: TRBV7-9
J: TRBJ2-6
size: few
CDR3: CASIATQGSGANVLTF
DNA: TGTGCCAGCATCGCGACCCAGGGGTCTGGGGCCAACGTCCTGACTTTC

D: TRBD1
V: TRBV18
J: TRBJ2-5
size: NA
CDR3: CASSLRDRPPGETQYF
DNA: TGTGCCAGCTCACTAAGGGACAGACCTCCGGGAGAGACCCAGTACTTC

D: NA
V: TRBV5-6
J: TRBJ2-7
size: NA
CDR3: CASSFQGATYEQYF
DNA: TGTGCCAGCAGCTTTCAAGGGGCCACCTACGAGCAGTACTTC

D: NA
V: TRBV5-1
J: TRBJ2-2
size: many
CDR3: CASSRTGETTGELFF
DNA: TGCGCCAGCAGCCGAACGGGAGAGACCACCGGGGAGCTGTTTTTT

D: NA
V: TRBV3-1
J: TRBJ2-4
size: many
CDR3: CASSQANRLPYF
DNA: TGTGCCAGCAGCCAAGCCAACCGTCTACCGTACTTC

D: NA
V: TRBV27
J: TRBJ2-3
size: many
CDR3: CASSLVSFDDTQYF
DNA: TGTGCCAGCAGTTTAGTCAGCTTCGACGATACGCAGTATTTT

D: NA
V: TRBV9
J: TRBJ2-5
size: few
CDR3: CASSVTGAPETQYF
DNA: TGTGCCAGCAGCGTTACGGGAGCCCCAGAGACCCAGTACTTC

D: TRBD2
V: TRBV20-1
J: TRBJ2-7
size: NA
CDR3: CSARQREGFPYEQYF
DNA: TGCAGTGCCCGTCAGCGGGAGGGCTTCCCCTACGAGCAGTACTTC

D: NA
V: TRBV11-2
J: TRBJ1-6
size: few
CDR3: CASSSERGSPLHF
DNA: TGTGCCAGCAGCTCCGAAAGGGGCTCACCCCTCCACTTT

D: NA
V: TRBV5-1
J: TRBJ2-7
size: few
CDR3: CASSLEVPTYEQYF
DNA: TGCGCCAGCAGCTTAGAGGTTCCTACCTACGAGCAGTACTTC

D: NA
V: TRBV18
J: TRBJ1-1
size: many
CDR3: CASSPSTAGAASTEAFF
DNA: TGTGCCAGCTCACCCTCTACAGCAGGGGCCGCATCCACTGAAGCTTTCTTT

D: TRBD2
V: TRBV2
J: TRBJ2-7
size: many
CDR3: CASSSGESSYEQYF
DNA: TGTGCCAGCAGTAGCGGGGAATCCTCCTACGAGCAGTACTTC